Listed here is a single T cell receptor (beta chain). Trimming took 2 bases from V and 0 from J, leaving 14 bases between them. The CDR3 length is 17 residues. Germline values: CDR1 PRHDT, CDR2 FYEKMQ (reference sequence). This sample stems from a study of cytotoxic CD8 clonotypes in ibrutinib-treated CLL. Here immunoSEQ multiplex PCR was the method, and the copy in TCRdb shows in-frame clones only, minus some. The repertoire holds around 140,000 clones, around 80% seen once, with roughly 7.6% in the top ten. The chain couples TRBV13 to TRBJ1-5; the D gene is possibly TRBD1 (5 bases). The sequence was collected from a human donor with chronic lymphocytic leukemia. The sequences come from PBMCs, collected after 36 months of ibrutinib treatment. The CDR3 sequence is CASSLSQGRYSNQPQHF. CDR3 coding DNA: TGTGCCAGCAGCTTAAGCCAGGGTCGGTATAGCAATCAGCCCCAGCATTTT.